This is a list of T cell receptor beta chains from one sample in a study of beta chain features in type 1 diabetes. Clones were sequenced by immunoSEQ multiplex PCR, and TCRdb holds only the in-frame ones, with some missing. Of roughly 730,000 clones in the sample, around 15% were seen once. The sequencing input was naive CD4+ T cells from blood. The receptors shown here come from a man younger than 30 with type 1 diabetes. CDR3s include the opening cysteine and the closing phenylalanine or tryptophan. A D gene is named only where the DNA matches it firmly. A row's size may be missing; if present it is once, few, many or a size class.

CDR3 length,clone size,J gene,D gene,V gene,CDR3 DNA,CDR3 protein
14,NA,TRBJ2-7,NA,TRBV7-2,TGTGCCAGCAGCCTACAGGGTCTTACCTACGAGCAGTACTTC,CASSLQGLTYEQYF
13,few,TRBJ1-1,NA,TRBV5-1,TGCGCCAGCAGGTCGGGGGCAGGCACTGAAGCTTTCTTT,CASRSGAGTEAFF
16,few,TRBJ1-5,NA,TRBV28,TGTGCCAGCAGTCTCGATCCGGACAGAAGCAATCAGCCCCAGCATTTT,CASSLDPDRSNQPQHF
12,NA,TRBJ2-5,NA,TRBV11-2,TGTGCCAGCAGCTTAGTAAAGGAGACCCAGTACTTC,CASSLVKETQYF
17,NA,TRBJ1-1,TRBD1,TRBV15,TGTGCCACCAGCCGAAGGGACAGGGGCACCCTGTTCACTGAAGCTTTCTTT,CATSRRDRGTLFTEAFF
14,few,TRBJ2-1,NA,TRBV5-6,TGTGCCAGCAGTTCCCAGGGGCCCCAAAGGGGGCAGTTCTTC,CASSSQGPQRGQFF
13,few,TRBJ1-2,TRBD1,TRBV7-2,TGTGCCAGCAGCTTCCGGGACAGGGATGGCTACACCTTC,CASSFRDRDGYTF
11,few,TRBJ2-7,NA,TRBV11-2,TGTGCCAGCACGGCGTCCTACGAGCAGTACTTC,CASTASYEQYF
13,NA,TRBJ2-3,NA,TRBV5-1,TGCGCCAGCAGCTTGGGGCAGCCGGATACGCAGTATTTT,CASSLGQPDTQYF
14,NA,TRBJ1-1,TRBD1,TRBV25-1,TGTGCCAGCAGTCCGGGACAGGGCAACACTGAAGCTTTCTTT,CASSPGQGNTEAFF
14,NA,TRBJ2-1,NA,TRBV7-6,TGTGCCAGCAGCTTAGGGCTAGACGGAAGTGAGCAGTTCTTC,CASSLGLDGSEQFF
16,NA,TRBJ1-4,NA,TRBV27,TGTGCCAGCAGTTTATCTTCGGGCGAGGCCCCCGAAAAACTGTTTTTT,CASSLSSGEAPEKLFF
15,NA,TRBJ1-1,NA,TRBV6-1,TGTGCCAGCACCCACAGCCGGGGCCTAAACACTGAAGCTTTCTTT,CASTHSRGLNTEAFF
16,few,TRBJ2-3,TRBD2,TRBV2,TGTGCCAGCAGTAGGGGACTAGCGGGTTCCACAGATACGCAGTATTTT,CASSRGLAGSTDTQYF
16,NA,TRBJ2-3,TRBD2,TRBV4-1,TGCGCCAGCAGCCGACTAGGACGGGGGGGCCCAGATACGCAGTATTTT,CASSRLGRGGPDTQYF
16,NA,TRBJ1-2,TRBD1,TRBV30,TGTGCCTGGAGGAGCCGCCGGGACAGTTTTAACTATGGCTACACCTTC,CAWRSRRDSFNYGYTF
13,NA,TRBJ2-6,NA,TRBV27,TGTGCCAGCACCTACTCTGGGGCCAACGTCCTGACTTTC,CASTYSGANVLTF
15,NA,TRBJ2-7,TRBD1,TRBV19,TGTGCCAGTAGTAGAGGACAGGGAAGGACCTACGAGCAGTACTTC,CASSRGQGRTYEQYF
15,NA,TRBJ1-5,NA,TRBV18,TGTGCCAGCTCACCGCCAGGGACAAGCAATCAGCCCCAGCATTTT,CASSPPGTSNQPQHF
12,NA,TRBJ2-2,NA,TRBV2,TGTGCCAGCAGTGATGGCCCCGGGGAGCTGTTTTTT,CASSDGPGELFF
15,NA,TRBJ1-1,NA,TRBV30,TGTGCCTGGAGGGACCGGGGCTTGGCGGACACTGAAGCTTTCTTT,CAWRDRGLADTEAFF
16,few,TRBJ2-3,TRBD2,TRBV5-4,TGTGCCAGCAGCACGGACCTGGGACTAAGCACAGATACGCAGTATTTT,CASSTDLGLSTDTQYF
17,few,TRBJ2-3,TRBD2,TRBV4-1,TGCGCCAGCAGCCGACTAGCGGGGGGGCCAAGCACAGATACGCAGTATTTT,CASSRLAGGPSTDTQYF
15,NA,TRBJ2-7,TRBD1,TRBV7-2,TGTGCCAGCAGCTACTGGACAGGGCCCCGTTACGAGCAGTACTTC,CASSYWTGPRYEQYF
15,few,TRBJ1-6,NA,TRBV5-6,TGTGCCAGCAGCTTGGGTCCGGGGGGTGATTCACCCCTCCACTTT,CASSLGPGGDSPLHF
12,few,TRBJ2-1,NA,TRBV19,TGTGCCAGTAACATACTAGGCAATGAGCAGTTCTTC,CASNILGNEQFF
14,few,TRBJ1-4,NA,TRBV2,TGTGCCAGCAGTCGAGACAGGAATAATGAAAAACTGTTTTTT,CASSRDRNNEKLFF
14,NA,TRBJ2-7,NA,TRBV5-1,TGCGCCAGCAGCTCGGGACGGAGCTCCTACGAGCAGTACTTC,CASSSGRSSYEQYF
15,NA,TRBJ1-2,TRBD1,TRBV9,TGTGCCAGCAGCCCCCGGACAGGGGCTGGGGATGGCTACACCTTC,CASSPRTGAGDGYTF
14,NA,TRBJ2-7,NA,TRBV10-3,TGTGCCATCAGTGAACGCGGAGGCTACTACGAGCAGTACTTC,CAISERGGYYEQYF
16,few,TRBJ1-4,TRBD1,TRBV30,TGTGCCTGGAGACTTAGGCCCGGGACAGCGAATGAAAAACTGTTTTTT,CAWRLRPGTANEKLFF
13,NA,TRBJ1-5,NA,TRBV7-8,TGTGCCAGCAGCTTAGCGGATAATCAGCCCCAGCATTTT,CASSLADNQPQHF
16,NA,TRBJ1-1,NA,TRBV15,TGTGCCACCAGCAGAGACGGAATAACATGGAACACTGAAGCTTTCTTT,CATSRDGITWNTEAFF
13,NA,TRBJ1-2,NA,TRBV6-5,TGTGCCAGCAGAACGGACATCGCCTATGGCTACACCTTC,CASRTDIAYGYTF
15,NA,TRBJ2-6,NA,TRBV9,TGTGCCAGCAGCGTTCAAGGGCCCGGGGCCAACGTCCTGACTTTC,CASSVQGPGANVLTF
15,NA,TRBJ2-3,TRBD2,TRBV4-1,TGCGCCAGCAGCACCCTAGCGGGGGACACAGATACGCAGTATTTT,CASSTLAGDTDTQYF
15,NA,TRBJ1-5,NA,TRBV7-2,TGTGCCAGCAGCCAGGTAACTCTCGGCAATCAGCCCCAGCATTTT,CASSQVTLGNQPQHF
14,NA,TRBJ1-1,NA,TRBV28,TGTGCCAGCAGTTCCGTGACAGTGAACACTGAAGCTTTCTTT,CASSSVTVNTEAFF
15,few,TRBJ1-3,NA,TRBV4-2,TGTGCCAGCAGCCCCGCGGACCTCTCTGGAAACACCATATATTTT,CASSPADLSGNTIYF
12,NA,TRBJ2-2,NA,TRBV27,TGTGCCAGCAGTCATGGGGGCGGGGAGCTGTTTTTT,CASSHGGGELFF
13,NA,TRBJ1-4,NA,TRBV30,TGTGCCTGGACCCCAGCCCCCAATGAAAAACTGTTTTTT,CAWTPAPNEKLFF
16,NA,TRBJ1-2,TRBD1,TRBV12-5,TGTGCTAGTGGTTCCGGGACAGGGGCATTGGGCTATGGCTACACCTTC,CASGSGTGALGYGYTF